These T cell receptor beta chains were read from a single sample in a study of blood T cell repertoires in COVID-19. Assay used: immunoSEQ multiplex PCR; TCRdb lists only in-frame clones, some missing. The table records 55,000 to 70,000 clones, 88% of them present only once. Sequenced input: PBMCs or T cells enriched from blood (not recorded which). These receptors originate from a woman aged 40 to 55 who had recovered from COVID-19. CDR3s include the opening cysteine and the closing phenylalanine or tryptophan. The D gene is left open where the match is weak. Size values are once, few and many counts, or a class for expanded clones, and some rows have none.

J gene | clone size | D gene | V gene | CDR3 protein | CDR3 DNA
TRBJ2-6 | NA | NA | TRBV15 | CATSRDLASGANVLTF | TGTGCCACCAGCAGAGATTTGGCCTCTGGGGCCAACGTCCTGACTTTC
TRBJ2-3 | NA | NA | TRBV11-3 | CASSPGAGASTDTQYF | TGTGCCAGCAGCCCAGGGGCGGGGGCATCCACAGATACGCAGTATTTT
TRBJ2-2 | NA | TRBD1 | TRBV29-1 | CSARQGNTGELFF | TGCAGCGCGCGACAGGGGAACACCGGGGAGCTGTTTTTT
TRBJ1-2 | NA | TRBD1 | TRBV19 | CASSFLQGGYGYTF | TGTGCCAGTAGTTTCCTCCAGGGGGGCTATGGCTACACCTTC
TRBJ2-3 | NA | TRBD2 | TRBV7-9 | CASSLVSGGAGTDTQYF | TGTGCCAGCAGCTTAGTAAGCGGGGGAGCAGGCACAGATACGCAGTATTTT
TRBJ1-6 | once | NA | TRBV5-1 | CASSPRLESPLHF | TGCGCCAGCAGCCCAAGATTGGAGTCACCCCTCCACTTT
TRBJ2-7 | NA | TRBD1 | TRBV5-1 | CASSHSGGTGSYEQYF | TGCGCCAGCAGCCATTCTGGTGGGACAGGAAGCTACGAGCAGTACTTC
TRBJ1-4 | NA | TRBD1 | TRBV6-5 | CASRYRGRGDEKLFF | TGTGCCAGCAGGTACAGGGGCCGAGGAGATGAAAAACTGTTTTTT
TRBJ1-2 | NA | NA | TRBV5-4 | CASSLDTHGYTF | TGTGCCAGCAGCTTAGACACCCATGGCTACACCTTC
TRBJ1-2 | once | TRBD1 | TRBV5-1 | CASSTPGQGFYGYTF | TGCGCCAGCAGCACCCCGGGACAGGGTTTTTATGGCTACACCTTC
TRBJ1-6 | NA | TRBD1 | TRBV19 | CASSILSGGTGTVGSPLHF | TGTGCCAGTAGTATATTGTCCGGAGGGACCGGGACAGTAGGTTCACCCCTCCACTTT
TRBJ2-7 | NA | TRBD2 | TRBV29-1 | CSVVTSGRRSGTAYEQYF | TGCAGCGTAGTGACTAGCGGGAGACGATCAGGAACGGCCTACGAGCAGTACTTC
TRBJ1-2 | NA | TRBD1 | TRBV18 | CASSPQDRSANGYTF | TGTGCCAGCTCACCACAGGACAGGTCCGCAAATGGCTACACCTTC
TRBJ1-2 | NA | NA | TRBV20-1 | CSASVGAGYTF | TGCAGTGCTAGTGTAGGGGCTGGCTACACCTTC
TRBJ1-2 | NA | NA | TRBV7-9 | CASSLGWTTYGYTF | TGTGCCAGCAGCTTAGGGTGGACAACCTATGGCTACACCTTC
TRBJ2-7 | NA | TRBD2 | TRBV5-6 | CASSEMTSGGPAYEQYF | TGTGCCAGCAGCGAGATGACTAGCGGGGGCCCTGCCTACGAGCAGTACTTC
TRBJ2-3 | NA | TRBD2 | TRBV14 | CASSQRGTSGITDTQYF | TGTGCCAGCAGCCAAAGGGGGACTAGCGGAATCACAGATACGCAGTATTTT
TRBJ1-5 | NA | TRBD1 | TRBV2 | CASSPDRDNQPQHF | TGTGCCAGCAGTCCCGACAGGGATAATCAGCCCCAGCATTTT
TRBJ1-2 | NA | NA | TRBV5-5 | CASSLARSQLRGYTF | TGTGCCAGCAGCTTGGCCAGGTCACAGCTACGGGGCTACACCTTC
TRBJ1-1 | NA | NA | TRBV12-3/TRBV12-4 | CASSVRVTEAFF | TGTGCCAGCAGTGTTCGGGTCACTGAAGCTTTCTTT
TRBJ2-6 | NA | NA | TRBV5-1 | CASSLGGSSGANVLTF | TGCGCCAGCAGCTTGGGCGGAAGCTCTGGGGCCAACGTCCTGACTTTC
TRBJ1-3 | NA | NA | TRBV2 | CASSETGNSGNTIYF | TGTGCCAGCAGTGAAACAGGGAACTCTGGAAACACCATATATTTT
TRBJ1-1 | NA | TRBD1 | TRBV5-1 | CASSGQGASGTEAFF | TGCGCCAGCAGCGGACAGGGGGCTTCAGGCACTGAAGCTTTCTTT
TRBJ1-1 | NA | TRBD1 | TRBV19 | CASSTGTGLENTEAFF | TGTGCCAGTAGTACCGGGACAGGGCTGGAGAACACTGAAGCTTTCTTT
TRBJ1-3 | NA | NA | TRBV5-1 | CASSFDPGGPGNTIYF | TGCGCCAGCAGCTTCGATCCCGGGGGGCCGGGAAACACCATATATTTT
TRBJ2-2 | once | TRBD2 | TRBV7-9 | CATIMTRRGGAPGELFF | TGTGCCACCATCATGACTCGGCGCGGGGGAGCTCCCGGGGAGCTGTTTTTT
TRBJ2-4 | NA | TRBD2 | TRBV5-1 | CASSLSAGSPQYF | TGCGCCAGCAGCTTGTCAGCGGGGTCGCCACAGTACTTC
TRBJ2-2 | NA | TRBD2 | TRBV5-1 | CASSLTLADNTGELFF | TGCGCCAGCAGCTTAACACTAGCGGATAACACCGGGGAGCTGTTTTTT
TRBJ2-7 | NA | NA | TRBV13 | CASSSLNYEQYF | TGTGCCAGCAGCTCCCTAAACTACGAGCAGTACTTC
TRBJ2-3 | NA | TRBD1 | TRBV11-2 | CASSPPGTATDTQYF | TGTGCCAGCAGCCCCCCGGGGACAGCTACAGATACGCAGTATTTT
TRBJ1-6 | NA | TRBD1 | TRBV19 | CASSTRTGASSPLHF | TGTGCCAGTAGTACCCGGACAGGGGCTAGTTCACCCCTCCACTTT
TRBJ1-5 | NA | TRBD1 | TRBV27 | CASRSTGVTQPQHF | TGTGCCAGCAGATCAACAGGGGTCACTCAGCCCCAGCATTTT
TRBJ1-2 | NA | TRBD1 | TRBV2 | CASSRTGGTGYGYTF | TGTGCCAGCAGTCGGACAGGGGGCACCGGCTATGGCTACACCTTC
TRBJ2-3 | NA | TRBD2 | TRBV7-8 | CASSSSLAGGLPSTDTQYF | TGTGCCAGCAGCTCTAGTCTCGCGGGGGGGCTCCCTAGCACAGATACGCAGTATTTT
TRBJ1-1 | NA | TRBD1 | TRBV5-4 | CASSFGQGFGAFF | TGTGCCAGCAGCTTTGGACAGGGATTTGGAGCTTTCTTT
TRBJ1-2 | NA | TRBD1 | TRBV2 | CASRAGTGVAYGYTF | TGTGCCAGCAGAGCCGGGACAGGGGTAGCCTATGGCTACACCTTC
TRBJ1-5 | NA | NA | TRBV19 | CATSRGLHEPQHF | TGTGCCACCTCACGGGGACTCCACGAGCCCCAGCATTTT
TRBJ2-5 | few | TRBD2 | TRBV3-1/TRBV3-2 | CASSVAGGQETQYF | TGTGCCAGCAGCGTAGCGGGGGGGCAAGAGACCCAGTACTTC
TRBJ2-3 | NA | NA | TRBV11-2 | CASSSSPRGDTQYF | TGTGCCAGCAGCTCCTCTCCCCGCGGAGATACGCAGTATTTT
TRBJ2-7 | NA | NA | TRBV5-5 | CASSPQPGAHEQYF | TGTGCCAGCAGTCCGCAGCCAGGGGCCCACGAGCAGTACTTC
TRBJ2-1 | NA | NA | TRBV19 | CASSIGTTDLGQFF | TGTGCCAGTAGTATAGGCACGACTGACCTGGGGCAGTTCTTC
TRBJ2-7 | NA | NA | TRBV4-1 | CASSQDQGPLSYEQYF | TGCGCCAGCAGCCAAGATCAGGGCCCCCTCTCCTACGAGCAGTACTTC
TRBJ2-3 | NA | TRBD2 | TRBV3-1/TRBV3-2 | CASSQVSGRGGLSTDTQYF | TGTGCCAGCAGCCAAGTTTCGGGGCGGGGGGGCCTTAGCACAGATACGCAGTATTTT
TRBJ2-1 | NA | NA | TRBV18 | CASSPHPPRTYNEQFF | TGTGCCAGCTCACCCCACCCCCCCAGGACCTACAATGAGCAGTTCTTC
TRBJ2-7 | NA | NA | TRBV6-5 | CASSEFSLPSYEQYF | TGTGCCAGCAGCGAGTTCTCCCTCCCCTCCTACGAGCAGTACTTC
TRBJ1-2 | once | NA | TRBV3-1/TRBV3-2 | CASSPPFGGYGYTF | TGTGCCAGCAGCCCCCCCTTCGGCGGCTATGGCTACACCTTC
TRBJ1-4 | few | NA | TRBV18 | CASSARPGSDREKLFF | TGTGCCAGCTCAGCGCGTCCAGGGTCAGACCGGGAAAAACTGTTTTTT
TRBJ2-5 | NA | NA | TRBV1 | CTSSQVRLAPQETQYF | TGCACCAGCAGCCAAGTACGACTAGCCCCTCAAGAGACCCAGTACTTC
TRBJ2-5 | NA | NA | TRBV7-2 | CASSFFARMGETQYF | TGTGCCAGCAGCTTCTTCGCCCGGATGGGCGAGACCCAGTACTTC
TRBJ2-7 | once | NA | TRBV3-1/TRBV3-2 | CASTPGGGRPYEQYF | TGTGCCAGCACCCCAGGTGGTGGAAGGCCCTACGAGCAGTACTTC
TRBJ2-6 | NA | TRBD1 | TRBV27 | CASSQGQGSTSGANVLTF | TGTGCCAGCAGTCAGGGACAGGGATCCACCTCTGGGGCCAACGTCCTGACTTTC
TRBJ2-2 | NA | TRBD2 | TRBV5-1 | CASSLGSGGLPTGELFF | TGCGCCAGCAGCTTGGGCAGCGGGGGGCTACCCACCGGGGAGCTGTTTTTT
TRBJ2-5 | NA | NA | TRBV5-1 | CASSHRGGQETQYF | TGCGCCAGCAGCCACAGGGGGGGTCAAGAGACCCAGTACTTC
TRBJ2-3 | NA | NA | TRBV6-4 | CASSDLASTDTQYF | TGTGCCAGCAGTGACTTGGCAAGCACAGATACGCAGTATTTT
TRBJ2-7 | NA | NA | TRBV18 | CASSPPEVGGLYEQYF | TGTGCCAGCTCACCACCGGAAGTCGGGGGGCTCTACGAGCAGTACTTC
TRBJ2-3 | NA | TRBD2 | TRBV4-1 | CASSQAIAGGQTDTQYF | TGCGCCAGCAGCCAGGCTATAGCGGGGGGGCAGACAGATACGCAGTATTTT
TRBJ2-1 | NA | NA | TRBV19 | CASSPSGGGVNEQFF | TGTGCCAGTAGTCCCAGTGGTGGAGGGGTCAATGAGCAGTTCTTC
TRBJ1-4 | NA | NA | TRBV19 | CASSIDPTATNEKLFF | TGTGCCAGTAGTATAGATCCGACAGCAACTAATGAAAAACTGTTTTTT
TRBJ2-5 | NA | TRBD2 | TRBV6-5 | CASIPAGVETQYF | TGTGCCAGCATTCCAGCGGGGGTAGAGACCCAGTACTTC